This T cell receptor (beta chain) was recorded in a study of shared clonotypes between healthy human individuals. Study context: A donor's plate count was three for CD4 naive and three for CD4 memory; CD8 naive had two and CD8 memory one. Study observations and caveats: Lower generation probabilities were found for non-shared clonotypes than for those shared by all four donors.

Naive CD8 cells were CD45RO-negative, positively selected for CCR7, excluding terminally differentiated effector memory CD45RA+ cells. Assay: immunoSEQ multiplex PCR; the TCRdb copy retains only in-frame clones and omits some. The table shows around 1,900,000 clones, with roughly 95% occurring only once. Regarding this clone: The antigen remains unidentified.

CDR3 length equals 13 residues. Germline-derived CDR1 and CDR2 are MNHEY and SMNVEV (reference sequence). V was clipped by 9 bases and J by 4 bases; unmatched bases: 7. The sequencing input was naive CD8+ T cells from PBMCs. The chain recombines TRBV27 with TRBJ2-7; 9 bases are a match to TRBD1. This TCR was sampled from a man in his late teens or twenties in good health. Some clones in this sample may be carry-over from other donors' samples. The CDR3 bases are TGTGCCAGTCGCGACAGGGGGAGGTACGAGCAGTACTTC. Translated, it gives CASRDRGRYEQYF.